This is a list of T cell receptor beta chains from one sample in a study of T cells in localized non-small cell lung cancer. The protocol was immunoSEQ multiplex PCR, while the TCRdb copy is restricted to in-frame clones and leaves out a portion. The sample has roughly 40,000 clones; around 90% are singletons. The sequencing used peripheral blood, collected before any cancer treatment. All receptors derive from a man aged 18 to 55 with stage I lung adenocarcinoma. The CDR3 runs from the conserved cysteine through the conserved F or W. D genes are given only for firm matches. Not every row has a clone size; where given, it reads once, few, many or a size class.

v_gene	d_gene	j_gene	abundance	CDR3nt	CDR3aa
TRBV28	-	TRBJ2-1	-	TGTGCCAGCAGTGGACAACAGAGCTCCTACAATGAGCAGTTCTTC	CASSGQQSSYNEQFF
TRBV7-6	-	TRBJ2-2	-	TGTGCCAGCACTGAGGCCTTATCAGGCACCGGGGAGCTGTTTTTT	CASTEALSGTGELFF
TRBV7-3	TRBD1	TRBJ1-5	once	TGTGCCAGCAGCTTAAGACAGGGTCGTCAGCCCCAGCATTTT	CASSLRQGRQPQHF
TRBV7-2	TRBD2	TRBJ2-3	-	TGTGCCAGCAGCTTAGCCTCGGTAGCGGGGGGCGGGGATACGCAGTATTTT	CASSLASVAGGGDTQYF
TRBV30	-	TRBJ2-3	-	TGTGCCTGGGAGAGGAGGCTCACAATCAGCACAGATACGCAGTATTTT	CAWERRLTISTDTQYF
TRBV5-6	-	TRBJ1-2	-	TGTGCCAGCAGCTTGGAGCGGTATGGCTACACCTTC	CASSLERYGYTF
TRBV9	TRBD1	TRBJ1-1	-	TGTGCCAGCAGCTTGGGACAGGGGGCAATCGACACTGAAGCTTTCTTT	CASSLGQGAIDTEAFF
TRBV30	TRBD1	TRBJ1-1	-	TGTGCCTGGGTTTACAGGGGCACGAACACTGAAGCTTTCTTT	CAWVYRGTNTEAFF
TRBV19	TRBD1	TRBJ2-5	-	TGTGCCAGTAGTACCGCCCTGACAGGGAGTGAGACCCAGTACTTC	CASSTALTGSETQYF
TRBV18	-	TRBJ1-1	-	TGTGCCAGCTCACCACAATCTGGGAACACTGAAGCTTTCTTT	CASSPQSGNTEAFF
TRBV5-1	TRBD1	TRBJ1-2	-	TGCGCCAGCAGCAAGGGACAGGGCCGAGCTAACTATGGCTACACCTTC	CASSKGQGRANYGYTF
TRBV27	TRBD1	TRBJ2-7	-	TGTGCCACCAAGACAGGGGGCTACGAGCAGTACTTC	CATKTGGYEQYF
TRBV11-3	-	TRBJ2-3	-	TGTGCCAGCAGCACCAGCCTGGGGGGTCGGATTACGCAGTATTTT	CASSTSLGGRITQYF
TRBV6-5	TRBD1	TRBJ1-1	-	TGTGCCAGCAGCCAGCCAGGGGGCGGAACTGAAGCTTTCTTT	CASSQPGGGTEAFF
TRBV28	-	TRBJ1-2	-	TGTGCCAGCAGTTGGGGGGGCGGCTACACCTTC	CASSWGGGYTF
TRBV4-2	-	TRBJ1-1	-	TGTGCCAGCAGCCAAGATCAAGCCGGGAAAAACACTGAAGCTTTCTTT	CASSQDQAGKNTEAFF
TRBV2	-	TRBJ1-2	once	TGTGCCAGCAAGGGACTTCGGGAAGGTGGCTACACCTTC	CASKGLREGGYTF
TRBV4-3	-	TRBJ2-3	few	TGCGCCAGCAGCCCAGGCTTCGGTGAGGGCACGCAGTATTTT	CASSPGFGEGTQYF
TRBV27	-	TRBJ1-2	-	TGTGCCAGCAGTTCTTACGTCGGGCGGAACTATGGCTACACCTTC	CASSSYVGRNYGYTF
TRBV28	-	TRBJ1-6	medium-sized	TGTGCCACCTCTCTTCCCGGATTCAGGGCGGAACTTAATTCACCCCTCCACTTT	CATSLPGFRAELNSPLHF
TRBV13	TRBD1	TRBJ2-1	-	TGTGCCAGCAACCGGGACAGGGGGTCTGAAGAGCAGTTCTTC	CASNRDRGSEEQFF
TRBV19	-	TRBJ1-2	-	TGTGCCAGTAATTGGCGGGATGGCTACACCTTC	CASNWRDGYTF
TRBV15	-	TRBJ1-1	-	TGTGCCACCAGCACTACAGGGTCGAGGACGACTGAAGCTTTCTTT	CATSTTGSRTTEAFF
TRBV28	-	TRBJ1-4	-	TGTGTCATCCAGCTTTCAGGAGGGAAGTATTCTAATGAAAAACTGTTTTTT	CVIQLSGGKYSNEKLFF
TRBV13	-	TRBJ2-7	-	TGTGCCAGCAGCTTAGGGTCCCCACCTTACGAGCAGTACTTC	CASSLGSPPYEQYF
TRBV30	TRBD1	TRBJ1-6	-	TGTGCCTGGAGCCAGGACAGGGGGATTAATTCACCCCTCCACTTT	CAWSQDRGINSPLHF
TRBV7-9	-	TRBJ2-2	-	TGTGCCAGCAGCTTTGTAGGCACCGGGGAGCTGTTTTTT	CASSFVGTGELFF
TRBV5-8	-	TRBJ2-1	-	TGTGCCAGCAGCTTGGTCCCCGGGATTCAGTCCTACAATGAGCAGTTCTTC	CASSLVPGIQSYNEQFF
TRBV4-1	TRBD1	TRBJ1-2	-	TGCGCCAGCAGCCAAGACCCCGGACAGGGGCGGTATGGCTACACCTTC	CASSQDPGQGRYGYTF
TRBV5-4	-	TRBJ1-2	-	TGTGCCAGCAGCTTGGACGGGGGCTATGGCTACACCTTC	CASSLDGGYGYTF
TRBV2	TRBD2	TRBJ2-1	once	TGTGCCAGCAGGGGTAGCGGGGGGTCGAGCTCCTACAATGAGCAGTTCTTC	CASRGSGGSSSYNEQFF
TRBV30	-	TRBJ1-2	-	TGTGCCTGGAGTGAAGGAGGGGAGACTGCTAACTATGGCTACACCTTC	CAWSEGGETANYGYTF
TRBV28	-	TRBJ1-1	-	TGTGCCAGCAGCCTAACTCACAACACTGAAGCTTTCTTT	CASSLTHNTEAFF
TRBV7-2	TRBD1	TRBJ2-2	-	TGTGCCAGCAGCCTCGGACAGGGGGCGGTCGGGGAGCTGTTTTTT	CASSLGQGAVGELFF
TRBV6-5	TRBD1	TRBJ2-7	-	TGTGCCAGCAGCTTACAGGGGATAACCTACGAGCAGTACTTC	CASSLQGITYEQYF
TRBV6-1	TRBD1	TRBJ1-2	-	TGTGCCAGCAGTGAATATCGCAGGGGGGACTATGGCTACACCTTC	CASSEYRRGDYGYTF
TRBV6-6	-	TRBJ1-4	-	TGTGCCAGCACGGGCAGACCTAATGAAAAACTGTTTTTT	CASTGRPNEKLFF
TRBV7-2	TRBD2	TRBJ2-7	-	TGTGCCAGCAGCCAAGCTAGCGGGAACTACGAGCAGTACTTC	CASSQASGNYEQYF
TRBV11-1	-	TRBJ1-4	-	TGTGCCAGCAGCCTAACCGGGACGGAGGGGAATGAAAAACTGTTTTTT	CASSLTGTEGNEKLFF
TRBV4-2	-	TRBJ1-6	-	TGTGCCAGCAGCCAAGATCACGGCGGGGAGGTGGGTTCACCCCTCCACTTT	CASSQDHGGEVGSPLHF
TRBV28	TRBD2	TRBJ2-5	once	TGTGCCAGCACCTCATCCGGACTAGCGGGGGCCCTGGAGACCCAGTACTTC	CASTSSGLAGALETQYF
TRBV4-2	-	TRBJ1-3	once	TGTGCCAGCAGCCCCGCCGGGACAAGTGGAAACACCATATATTTT	CASSPAGTSGNTIYF
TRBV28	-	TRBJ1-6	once	TGTGCCAGCAGTCCGTTCACAGGGAATAGAGATTCACCCCTCCACTTT	CASSPFTGNRDSPLHF
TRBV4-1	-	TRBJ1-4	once	TGCGCCAGCAGCCAAGAGGTGGGGAACCCACATTTT	CASSQEVGNPHF
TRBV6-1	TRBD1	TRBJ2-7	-	TGTGCCAGCAGCGAAGACGATTATAAAGGACAGGTTGCCTACGAGCAGTACTTC	CASSEDDYKGQVAYEQYF